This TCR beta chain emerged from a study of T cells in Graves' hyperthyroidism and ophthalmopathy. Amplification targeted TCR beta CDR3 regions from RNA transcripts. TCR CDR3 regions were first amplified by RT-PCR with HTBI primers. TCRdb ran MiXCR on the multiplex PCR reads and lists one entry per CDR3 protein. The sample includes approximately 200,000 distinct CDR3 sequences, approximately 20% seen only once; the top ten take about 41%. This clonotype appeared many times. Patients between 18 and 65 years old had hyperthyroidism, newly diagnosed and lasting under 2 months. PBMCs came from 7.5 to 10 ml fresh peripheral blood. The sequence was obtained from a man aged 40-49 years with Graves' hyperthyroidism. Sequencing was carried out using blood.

The CDR3 is CASSLEPTWDEQYF. The CDR3 region has the DNA TGCGCCAGCAGCTTGGAACCCACGTGGGACGAGCAGTACTTC. This chain links TRBV5-1 with TRBJ2-7; no reliable D call. Trimming stripped 0 bases from V and 5 bases from J, with 12 bases between. Germline CDR1 and CDR2: SGHRS and YFSETQ. The CDR3 is made up of 14 amino acids.